The present T cell receptor beta chain was sequenced within a study of response to subunit inactivated influenza vaccine. Findings and limits, study-wide: With each seasonal influenza vaccination, the authors suggested, few new T cells are recruited.

TCRdb re-called the RT-PCR reads with MiXCR, one entry per CDR3 protein. The profile covers around 530,000 distinct CDR3 sequences, with around 11% appearing a single time and roughly 10% taken by the ten largest. V lost 5 bases and J 3 bases, leaving 14 bases between the germline ends. Germline V gives CDR1 SEHNR, CDR2 FQNEAQ (reference sequence). This CDR3 contains 14 residues. About this clonotype itself: Its antigen is currently unknown.

The rearrangement joins TRBV7-9 to TRBJ2-7; tentative D call: TRBD1 (6 bases). The material was PBMCs from blood, obtained on the day of vaccination. This TCR was sampled from a man in his forties or fifties who received an inactivated influenza vaccine. CDR3 in amino acids: CASSPPQGYYEQYF. In DNA, the CDR3 is TGTGCCAGCAGCCCCCCCCAGGGGTACTACGAGCAGTACTTC.